The entry below describes one T cell receptor beta chain. The entry originates in a study of blood T cell repertoires in COVID-19. Study-level background: Specimens from acute and convalescent COVID-19 originated in the United States, Italy and Spain. Sample material is recorded as cDNA or gDNA derived from T cells, B-cell-depleted T cells, or PBMCs.

The V and J ends lost 1 base and 4 bases respectively, with 16 bases between them. CDR1 is MGHRA, CDR2 YSYEKL, per germline. The CDR3 covers 16 residues. Assay: immunoSEQ multiplex PCR; the TCRdb copy retains only in-frame clones and omits some. Altogether about 350,000 clones are present, roughly 87% being singletons, with the ten largest covering approximately 4.1%. The sample was peripheral blood. The rearrangement joins TRBV4-1 to TRBJ1-1; D uncertain. The clonotype comes from a woman in her sixties with COVID-19, enrolled during active disease. The CDR3 protein is CASSQGLIRLFTEAFF. The CDR3 bases are TGCGCCAGCAGCCAAGGTTTAATCAGGCTTTTCACTGAAGCTTTCTTT.